The T cell receptor beta chain under discussion was sequenced for a study of T cell repertoires in cytomegalovirus infection. Study overall: In public TCR beta signatures, there were indications of both CMV infection and matching HLA type.

Each CDR3 protein is one row after TCRdb ran MiXCR on the reads. This sample has fewer than 200,000 distinct CDR3 sequences, with about 20% found just once. Germline-derived CDR1 and CDR2 are MGHDK and SYGVNS. The CDR3 length is 18 residues. The V and J ends lost 1 base and 2 bases respectively, with 18 bases between them. Sequences were obtained from PBMCs. This sequence joins TRBV25-1 and TRBJ1-5; tentative D call: TRBD1 (5 bases). This sequence originates from a human donor in good health (CMV status not recorded). Some clones in this sample may be carry-over from other donors' samples. The CDR3 coding sequence is TGTGCCAGCAGTGAATCTCCAAAGACAGATTCAGGCAATCAGCCCCAGCATTTT. It specifies CASSESPKTDSGNQPQHF. Supplemented by reference TRBV25-1 and TRBJ1-5, the full variable domain reads EADIYQTPRYLVIGTGKKITLECSQTMGHDKMYWYQQDPGMELHLIHYSYGVNSTEKGDLSSESTVSRIRTEHFPLTLESARPSHTSQYLCASSESPKTDSGNQPQHFGDGTRLSIL.